Following are 7 T cell receptor beta chains from one sample sequenced in a study of vaccination and CD4 T cells after COVID-19. What these receptors recognize is not known. Stated treatment: roughly 11-day PBMC culture with coronavirus spike peptide pools or control peptides (ViraFEST assay). At the Johns Hopkins FTIC core, DNA taken from cultured CD4+ T cells was sequenced by way of the Oncomine TCR Beta short-read assay. TCRdb re-called the PCR reads through MiXCR, storing one row per CDR3 protein. This repertoire shows approximately 5,000 distinct CDR3 sequences, around three fifths found once; its top ten account for around 33%. The sequenced material came from CD4+ T cells from blood, cultured in vitro. These receptors all come from a human donor who had recovered from COVID-19.

This clonotype occurred a few times. The J gene is TRBJ1-6, the V gene TRBV7-2, with unresolved D. Germline V lookup: CDR1 SGHTA, CDR2 FQGNSA. V lost 0 bases and J lost 14, with 11 bases in between. CDR3 size: 13 residues. The CDR3 DNA reads as TGTGCCAGCAGCTTAGCTCTTGTGGAATCCCTCCACTTT. As protein: CASSLALVESLHF. Drawing the rest from reference TRBV7-2 and TRBJ1-6, the complete variable domain is GAGVSQSPSNKVTEKGKDVELRCDPISGHTALYWYRQSLGQGLEFLIYFQGNSAPDKSGLPSDRFSAERTGGSVSTLTIQRTQQEDSAVYLCASSLALVESLHFGNGTRLTVT.

In its sample, this clonotype is medium-sized. The chain has TRBV30 and TRBJ1-2; 8 positions agree with TRBD1. CDR3 length: 12 residues. Germline V gene sequence: CDR1 GTSNPN, CDR2 SVGIG (reference sequence). V lost 0 bases and J lost 7; bases outside the gene matches: 1. The CDR3 here is CAWSVGQGGYTF. CDR3 nucleotide sequence: TGTGCCTGGAGTGTAGGACAGGGTGGCTACACCTTC.

The rearrangement uses TRBV20-1 and TRBJ1-2, with 9 bases aligning to TRBD1. Germline trimming cut 3 bases from V and 8 bases from J; bases unmatched to any gene: 4. The CDR3 spans 12 residues. Germline lookup yields CDR1 DFQATT and CDR2 SNEGSKA (reference sequence). The CDR3 is CSARDRGGGYTF. CDR3 nucleotides: TGCAGTGCTAGGGACAGGGGCGGCGGCTACACCTTC.

This clonotype has only a few counts. V and J are TRBV5-4 and TRBJ1-2; D possibly corresponds to TRBD1 (5 bases). Per germline, CDR1 SGHNT and CDR2 YYREEE (reference sequence). The CDR3 has 13 amino acids. With 4 bases removed from V and 3 bases from J, the gap between germline ends came to 10 bases. For the CDR3, the DNA is TGTGCCAGCAGCGATCGGGGGTACTATGGCTACACCTTC. Encoded protein: CASSDRGYYGYTF.

The rearrangement joins TRBV28 to TRBJ1-2; no firm D call. This CDR3 comprises 12 residues. Per germline, CDR1 MDHEN and CDR2 SYDVKM. The V gene lost 8 bases and the J gene lost 4 bases, with 11 bases spanning the gap. The CDR3, as DNA: TGTGCCAGCTGCCAGACGGGCTATGGCTACACCTTC. This codes for CASCQTGYGYTF.

Concerning this clonotype itself: One end of the junction varies from germline; a read error may be responsible. This rearrangement joins TRBV10-1 to TRBJ1-2; D is undetermined. Germline V CDR1 and CDR2: WNHNN, SYGVQD (reference sequence). The CDR3 is 12 residues long. The CDR3 nucleotides are TGCGCCGGCAGTGAAGGCAGCTGGGGCTACACCTTC. Translation: CAGSEGSWGYTF.

Worth noting for this clonotype: A clone one base away is much larger, so this may be a read error. This chain connects TRBV6-1 to TRBJ1-2, with 12 bases identical to TRBD1. CDR1 MNHNS and CDR2 SASEGT come from the germline V gene. The CDR3 loop spans 14 amino acids. The ends lost 10 bases at V and 8 bases at J; junction bases unmatched: 11. As DNA, the CDR3 is TGTGCCAACGGACCGGGACAGGGGGCTGGGGGCTACACCTTC. It specifies CANGPGQGAGGYTF.